This T cell receptor beta chain was obtained from a study of OX40 agonist ivuxolimab in advanced cancers. Study background: The group had a mean age of 60 years, ranged from about 20 to 79, and was around 86% male. Partial responses were achieved by three patients, one with hepatocellular carcinoma and two with cutaneous melanoma. Findings of the study overall: Partly responding patients at 0.1-3.0 mg/kg showed some of the smallest clonal expansion.

Details on this clone: Antigen unknown.

V lost 2 bases and J 0 bases, leaving 11 bases between the germline ends. This CDR3 spans 15 amino acids. Germline V CDR1 and CDR2: SGHDT, YYEEEE. Clones were read by immunoSEQ multiplex PCR, and TCRdb kept only the in-frame ones, dropping some. The sample has more than 50,000 clones, approximately 86% seen once. Autoimmune disease history or systemic immunosuppression meant exclusion. This sequence originates from an adult with an advanced solid tumor such as melanoma, head and neck, liver or kidney cancer. Here the sequenced sample was CD4+ or CD8+ T cells sorted from blood, taken in a trial of the OX40 agonist ivuxolimab. The chain carries TRBV5-6 and TRBJ1-1; no reliable D call. CDR3 in amino acids: CASSFQQMMNTEAFF. The DNA for the CDR3 is TGTGCCAGCAGCTTCCAACAGATGATGAACACTGAAGCTTTCTTT.